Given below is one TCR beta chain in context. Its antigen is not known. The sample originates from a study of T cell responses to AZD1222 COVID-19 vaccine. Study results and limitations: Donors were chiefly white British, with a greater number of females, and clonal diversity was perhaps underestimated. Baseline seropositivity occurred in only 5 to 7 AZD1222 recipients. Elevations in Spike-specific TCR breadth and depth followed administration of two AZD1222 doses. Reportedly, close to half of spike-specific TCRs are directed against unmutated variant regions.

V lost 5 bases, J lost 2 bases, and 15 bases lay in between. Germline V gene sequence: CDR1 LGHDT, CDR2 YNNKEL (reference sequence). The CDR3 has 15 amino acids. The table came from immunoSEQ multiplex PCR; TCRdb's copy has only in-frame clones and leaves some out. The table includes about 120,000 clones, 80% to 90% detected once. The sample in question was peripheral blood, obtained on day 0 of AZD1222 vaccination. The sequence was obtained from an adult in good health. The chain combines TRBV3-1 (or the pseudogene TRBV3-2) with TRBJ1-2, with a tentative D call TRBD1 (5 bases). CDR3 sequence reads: CASSSHWDGNYGYTF. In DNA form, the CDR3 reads TGTGCCAGCAGCTCCCACTGGGACGGCAACTATGGCTACACCTTC.